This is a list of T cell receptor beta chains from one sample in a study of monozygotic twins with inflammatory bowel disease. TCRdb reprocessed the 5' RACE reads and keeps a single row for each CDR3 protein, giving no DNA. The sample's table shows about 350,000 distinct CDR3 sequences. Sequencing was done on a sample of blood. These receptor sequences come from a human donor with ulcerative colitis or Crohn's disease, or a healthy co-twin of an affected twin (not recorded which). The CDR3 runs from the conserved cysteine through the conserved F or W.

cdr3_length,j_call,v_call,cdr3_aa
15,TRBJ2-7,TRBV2,CASSDEQGSSYEQYF
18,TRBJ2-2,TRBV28,CAVPEPSTAGGSTGELFF
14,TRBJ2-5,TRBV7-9,CASSLALAGETQYF
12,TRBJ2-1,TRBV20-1,CSASLALPEQFF
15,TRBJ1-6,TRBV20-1,CSTKPGRGGNSPLHF
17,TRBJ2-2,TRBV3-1,CASSQGQVPLGSGELFF
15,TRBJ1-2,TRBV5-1,CASSPGAGGFRGYTF
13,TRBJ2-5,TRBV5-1,CASTQGPGETQYF
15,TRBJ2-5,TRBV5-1,CASSLEQGSQETQYF
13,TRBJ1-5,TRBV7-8,CASSSRWGRPQHF
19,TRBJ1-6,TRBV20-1,CSAYRDSTFYGPSRSPLHF
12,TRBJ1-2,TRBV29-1,CSVTSTGYGYTF
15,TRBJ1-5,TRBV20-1,CSARPGTATNQPQHF
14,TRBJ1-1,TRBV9,CASSYSDGNTEAFF
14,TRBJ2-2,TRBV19,CASRKRGDTGELFF
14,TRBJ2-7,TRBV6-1,CASSEPLAAYEQYF
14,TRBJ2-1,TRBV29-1,CSGRKRDTYNEQFF
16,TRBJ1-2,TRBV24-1,CATSDNRDRLWDGYTF
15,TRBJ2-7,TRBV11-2,CASSLDRTVSYEQYF
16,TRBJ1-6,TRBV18,CASSPSTGGGSSPLHF
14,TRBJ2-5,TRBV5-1,CASSLGQGQETQYF
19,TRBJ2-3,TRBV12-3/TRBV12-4,CASSRTPLGQNTDKNTQYF
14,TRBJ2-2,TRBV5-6,CASGLGRYTGELFF
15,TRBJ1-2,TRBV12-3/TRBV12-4,CASSLGGPVNYGYTF
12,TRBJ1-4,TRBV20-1,CSAPGSGEKLFF
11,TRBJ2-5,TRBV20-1,CSARGPETQYF
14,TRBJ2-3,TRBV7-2,CASSLQGWTDTQYF
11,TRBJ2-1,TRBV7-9,CASSSEYEQFF
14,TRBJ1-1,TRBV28,CASSPPRSRERAFF
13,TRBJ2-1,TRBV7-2,CASSSSPWNEQFF
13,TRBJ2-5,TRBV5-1,CASSLYRKETQYF
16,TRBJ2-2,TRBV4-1,CASSQDWLAGGGRLFF
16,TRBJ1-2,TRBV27,CASSRWTADENYGYTF
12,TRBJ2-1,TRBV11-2,CASSLSVDEQFF
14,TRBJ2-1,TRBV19,CASQKGVLYNEQFF
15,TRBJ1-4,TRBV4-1,CASSQLGTGGEKLFF
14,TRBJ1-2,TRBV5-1,CASSPRDSYYGYTF
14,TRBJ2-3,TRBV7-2,CASRFAPSTDTQYF
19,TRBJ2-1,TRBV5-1,CASSLEGAGLAGVYNEQFF
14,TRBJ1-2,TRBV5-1,CASSPFTGFGGYTF
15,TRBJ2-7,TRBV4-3,CASSPWTGSTYEQYF
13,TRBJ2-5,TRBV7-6,CASSLLRTETQYF
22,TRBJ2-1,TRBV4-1,CASSQGDRGGVTSTPYGGEQFF
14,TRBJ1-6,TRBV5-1,CASSHDVYNSPLHF
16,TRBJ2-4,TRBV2,CASRADSNGAKNIQYF
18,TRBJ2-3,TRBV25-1,CASSEYRYTGASTDTQYF